Listed below are T cell receptor beta chains from one sample, sequenced in a study of blood T cell repertoires in COVID-19. Assay: immunoSEQ multiplex PCR; the TCRdb copy retains only in-frame clones and omits some. The table includes 100,000 to 150,000 clones, about 83% detected once. Sequencing was performed on peripheral blood. These receptors all stem from a man aged 40-49 years with active or convalescent COVID-19. Each CDR3 is given with its conserved first and last residue. D genes are given only for firm matches. Expanded clones are given a class, and other clones once, few, many or no size at all.

V: TRBV7-2; D: .; size: .; J: TRBJ2-3; DNA: TGTGCCAGCAGCCCCAGGGGAGCGGGGAATTGGGCAGATACGCAGTATTTT; CDR3: CASSPRGAGNWADTQYF
V: TRBV4-1; D: TRBD1; size: .; J: TRBJ2-7; DNA: TGCGCCAGCAGCCCGGCCGGGACAGGGGCCGATATCGAGCAGTACTTC; CDR3: CASSPAGTGADIEQYF
V: TRBV5-3; D: .; size: .; J: TRBJ2-5; DNA: TGTGCCAGAAGCTTGACTCGTCGAAAAGAGACCCAGTACTTC; CDR3: CARSLTRRKETQYF
V: TRBV2; D: TRBD1; size: .; J: TRBJ1-2; DNA: TGTGCCAGCAGTTCCCGGGACAGGGGATATGGCTACACCTTC; CDR3: CASSSRDRGYGYTF
V: TRBV3-1/TRBV3-2; D: TRBD2; size: .; J: TRBJ2-3; DNA: TGTGCCAGCAGCCAAGGACTAGCGGGGGGAACTAGCACAGATACGCAGTATTTT; CDR3: CASSQGLAGGTSTDTQYF
V: TRBV2; D: .; size: .; J: TRBJ2-2; DNA: TGTGCCAGCAGTGAAATCCGGGTGGGGAACACCGGGGAGCTGTTTTTT; CDR3: CASSEIRVGNTGELFF
V: TRBV6-6; D: .; size: .; J: TRBJ1-6; DNA: TGTGCCAGCAGTTACTCTGAAGGCGGGTCACCCCTCCACTTT; CDR3: CASSYSEGGSPLHF
V: TRBV11-3; D: TRBD2; size: .; J: TRBJ2-5; DNA: TGTGCCAGCAGCTTAGGATGGTCGGGGACTAGCGGCCAAGAGACCCAGTACTTC; CDR3: CASSLGWSGTSGQETQYF
V: TRBV30; D: .; size: .; J: TRBJ2-7; DNA: TGTGCCTGGAGTTCGGCTGGGACAACTCTCGAGCAGTACTTC; CDR3: CAWSSAGTTLEQYF
V: TRBV9; D: TRBD2; size: once; J: TRBJ2-1; DNA: TGTGCCAGCAGCTTCCGCGTCGGGACTAGCGGGCGGAACAATGAGCAGTTCTTC; CDR3: CASSFRVGTSGRNNEQFF
V: TRBV10-3; D: TRBD1; size: once; J: TRBJ2-4; DNA: TGTGCCATCAGTGAGTCGGGGACAGGGGGTTTAGGCATTCAGTACTTC; CDR3: CAISESGTGGLGIQYF
V: TRBV7-9; D: .; size: few; J: TRBJ1-1; DNA: TGTGCCAGCAGCTTAAAGGAGTACACTGAAGCTTTCTTT; CDR3: CASSLKEYTEAFF
V: TRBV27; D: TRBD1; size: .; J: TRBJ1-6; DNA: TGTGCCAGCACTTTCGGGGACAGGAACAATTCACCCCTCCACTTT; CDR3: CASTFGDRNNSPLHF
V: TRBV12-3/TRBV12-4; D: TRBD2; size: .; J: TRBJ2-4; DNA: TGTGCCAGCAACCGGGGGGGGTACATTCAGTACTTC; CDR3: CASNRGGYIQYF
V: TRBV6-5; D: TRBD1; size: few; J: TRBJ1-2; DNA: TGTGCCAGCAGTTACGGGGGACAGTCTAACTATGGCTACACCTTC; CDR3: CASSYGGQSNYGYTF
V: TRBV28; D: .; size: .; J: TRBJ1-5; DNA: TGTGCCAGCAGTTTTTCGGAGACCGGCAATCAGCCCCAGCATTTT; CDR3: CASSFSETGNQPQHF
V: TRBV18; D: TRBD1; size: .; J: TRBJ1-2; DNA: TGTGCCAGCTCACCGCCCTGGGGACAGCTGAACTATGGCTACACCTTC; CDR3: CASSPPWGQLNYGYTF
V: TRBV5-6; D: TRBD1; size: .; J: TRBJ1-1; DNA: TGTGCCAGCAGCCCGCGAGGGGGCGCGGGCACTGAAGCTTTCTTT; CDR3: CASSPRGGAGTEAFF
V: TRBV19; D: TRBD1; size: once; J: TRBJ1-1; DNA: TGTGCCAGTAGCCTCGGACAGGGAGAAGCTTTCTTT; CDR3: CASSLGQGEAFF
V: TRBV6-2/TRBV6-3; D: TRBD2; size: .; J: TRBJ2-2; DNA: TGTGCCAGCAGTTACTCTGGACTAGCGGGGGGATTGGGCACCGGGGAGCTGTTTTTT; CDR3: CASSYSGLAGGLGTGELFF
V: TRBV11-2; D: TRBD2; size: .; J: TRBJ2-7; DNA: TGTGCCAGCAGCCACCGGACTAGCTACAACGAGCAGTACTTC; CDR3: CASSHRTSYNEQYF
V: TRBV27; D: .; size: .; J: TRBJ1-1; DNA: TGTGCCAGCAGTTTACGGGGGGGGCAGAACACTGAAGCTTTCTTT; CDR3: CASSLRGGQNTEAFF
V: TRBV30; D: .; size: .; J: TRBJ1-2; DNA: TGTGCCTGGAGTGTCCCCCGGTCTGGCTACACCTTC; CDR3: CAWSVPRSGYTF
V: TRBV18; D: TRBD1; size: .; J: TRBJ1-5; DNA: TGTGCCAGCTCACTGGACAGGGGGCAGCCCCAGCATTTT; CDR3: CASSLDRGQPQHF
V: TRBV6-5; D: .; size: .; J: TRBJ1-2; DNA: TGTGCCAGTCGCCGGCCACAGGGTGGCTACACCTTC; CDR3: CASRRPQGGYTF
V: TRBV5-1; D: TRBD2; size: once; J: TRBJ2-3; DNA: TGCGCCAGCAGTTACGCGGGGGCAGATACGCAGTATTTT; CDR3: CASSYAGADTQYF
V: TRBV11-3; D: .; size: .; J: TRBJ2-5; DNA: TGTGCCAGCAGCTCTAGGGGTTCCGAGACCCAGTACTTC; CDR3: CASSSRGSETQYF
V: TRBV18; D: .; size: few; J: TRBJ1-6; DNA: TGTGCCAGCTCACCCACGCAGCCCTCGGGCTCCTATAATTCACCCCTCCACTTT; CDR3: CASSPTQPSGSYNSPLHF
V: TRBV3-1/TRBV3-2; D: .; size: once; J: TRBJ1-1; DNA: TGTGCCAGCACTGGGGAGGGTCCGAGTGCTTTCTTT; CDR3: CASTGEGPSAFF
V: TRBV7-8; D: .; size: .; J: TRBJ1-2; DNA: TGTGCCAGCAGCTTAAATGGGGACCTAGGGGGTCCCGGCTACACCTTC; CDR3: CASSLNGDLGGPGYTF
V: TRBV19; D: TRBD2; size: .; J: TRBJ2-1; DNA: TGTGCCAGTAGTATCCTAGCGGGGGCGTTGAATGAGCAGTTCTTC; CDR3: CASSILAGALNEQFF
V: TRBV9; D: TRBD2; size: once; J: TRBJ2-2; DNA: TGTGCCAGCAGCGTAGGTGCGAGGGAGCGGGGGGGCCCATACGGGGAGCTGTTTTTT; CDR3: CASSVGARERGGPYGELFF